Presented here are 21 T cell receptor beta chains from one specimen sequenced in a study of OX40 agonist ivuxolimab in advanced cancers. The assay was immunoSEQ multiplex PCR, and TCRdb's table has in-frame clones only and misses some. The sample shows fewer than 130,000 clones, roughly nine tenths of them seen only once. The sample consisted of CD4+ or CD8+ T cells sorted from blood, taken in a trial of the OX40 agonist ivuxolimab. These receptors came from an adult with an advanced solid tumor such as melanoma, head and neck, liver or kidney cancer.

The chain has TRBV25-1 and TRBJ2-7, with D perhaps matching TRBD2 (5 bases). Germline CDR1 MGHDK, CDR2 SYGVNS. V lost 8 bases, J lost 4 bases, and 21 bases lay in between. The CDR3 extends over 15 amino acids. The CDR3 loop reads CASAPGSVGVYEQYF. DNA for the CDR3: TGTGCCAGCGCGCCCGGCTCGGTCGGGGTTTACGAGCAGTACTTC.

The chain carries TRBV30 and TRBJ2-1; TRBD1 aligns across 7 bases. CDR1 is GTSNPN, CDR2 SVGIG, per germline (reference sequence). The V and J ends lost 0 bases and 8 bases, in that order; junction bases with no gene match: 13. This CDR3 spans 16 amino acids. CDR3 sequence: CAWSVRPGGFGDEQFF. As DNA, the CDR3 is TGTGCCTGGAGTGTACGACCAGGGGGTTTTGGCGATGAGCAGTTCTTC.

This chain connects TRBV14 to TRBJ1-1, with no clear D. Germline CDR1 reads SGHDN; CDR2 reads FVKESK. CDR3 length: 13 residues. Trimming took 7 bases from V and 0 from J, leaving 9 bases between them. The CDR3 region is CASTRIMNTEAFF. In DNA, the CDR3 is TGTGCCAGCACCCGTATTATGAACACTGAAGCTTTCTTT.

V is TRBV30 and J is TRBJ2-1; 10 positions agree with TRBD2. The V segment lost 1 base and the J segment 12 bases; nucleotides outside the gene matches: 9. This CDR3 contains 14 residues. CDR1 is GTSNPN and CDR2 is SVGIG in the germline V gene (reference sequence). The CDR3 DNA reads TGTGCCTGGAGTGGGGGGGGTAGCGGGAGGTGGCAGTTCTTC. Residues: CAWSGGGSGRWQFF.

V and J are TRBV28 and TRBJ1-4; D unclear. V lost 5 bases, J lost 7 bases, and 17 bases lay in between. CDR1 MDHEN and CDR2 SYDVKM come from the germline V gene. The CDR3 is 15 amino acids. The CDR3 region is CASSIQTNLGEKLFF. CDR3 nucleotide sequence: TGTGCCAGCAGTATTCAAACCAACCTTGGTGAAAAACTGTTTTTT.

The count of this clone is one. The chain combines TRBV19 with TRBJ1-3; D is possibly TRBD1 (5 bases). This CDR3 comprises 15 residues. The V end lost 5 bases, the J end lost 8 bases, and 19 bases lay between the germline ends. Germline V gene sequence: CDR1 LNHDA, CDR2 SQIVND (reference sequence). CDR3 protein: CASSAGQAPGDTIYF. CDR3 DNA: TGTGCCAGTAGTGCTGGACAAGCCCCTGGCGACACCATATATTTT.

V and J are TRBV7-9 and TRBJ2-7; 8 bases map to TRBD1. The CDR3 extends over 14 amino acids. Germline CDR1 and CDR2: SEHNR and FQNEAQ (reference sequence). V dropped 2 bases and J dropped 4; count of bases not matched to a gene: 4. CDR3 nucleotide sequence: TGTGCCAGCAGCTTAAAACAGGGGGGTTACGAGCAGTACTTC. Translated, it gives CASSLKQGGYEQYF.

The chain carries TRBV7-9 and TRBJ2-5; unclear D gene. This CDR3 has 11 amino acids. Between the trimmed V and J ends, which lost 1 base and 6 bases, there was a span of 3 bases. Germline CDR1 is SEHNR and CDR2 is FQNEAQ (reference sequence). The CDR3 sequence is CASSLDQTQYF. CDR3 bases: TGTGCCAGCAGCTTAGATCAGACCCAGTACTTC.

The rearrangement joins TRBV2 to TRBJ2-7; D remains ambiguous. The CDR3 totals 12 residues. Germline assignment: CDR1 SNHLY and CDR2 FYNNEI. V was pared by 4 bases and J by 3 bases, with 7 bases between. CDR3 amino acids: CASSGRGYEQYF. DNA of the CDR3: TGTGCCAGCAGTGGACGAGGCTACGAGCAGTACTTC.

V gene TRBV5-6 combines with J gene TRBJ2-7; D might be TRBD2 (5 bases). Germline CDR1 is SGHDT and CDR2 is YYEEEE. This CDR3 region has 14 residues. V lost 2 bases, J lost 3 bases, and 12 bases lay in between. CDR3 amino acids: CASSFVGRDYEQYF. The CDR3 DNA sequence: TGTGCCAGCAGCTTTGTAGGGAGAGACTACGAGCAGTACTTC. Full variable domain (outside the CDR3, taken from reference TRBV5-6 and TRBJ2-7): DAGVTQSPTHLIKTRGQQVTLRCSPKSGHDTVSWYQQALGQGPQFIFQYYEEEERQRGNFPDRFSGHQFPNYSSELNVNALLLGDSALYLCASSFVGRDYEQYFGPGTRLTVT.

The genes are TRBV27 and TRBJ1-2, with TRBD1 matching 7 bases. The V gene's germline CDR1 is MNHEY and CDR2 SMNVEV (reference sequence). This CDR3 comprises 12 residues. Losses at the gene ends were 5 bases for V and 4 bases for J; bases not matched to a gene: 1. Here the CDR3 reads CASSRTGYGYTF. The CDR3 coding sequence is TGTGCCAGCAGTCGGACAGGCTATGGCTACACCTTC.

The genes are TRBV7-9 and TRBJ1-6; D is uncertain. Germline assignment: CDR1 SEHNR and CDR2 FQNEAQ (reference sequence). The CDR3 is 14 amino acids. V lost 1 base, J lost 1 base, and 2 bases lay in between. The DNA for the CDR3 is TGTGCCAGCAGCTTAGGGTCCTATAATTCACCCCTCCACTTT. It codes for CASSLGSYNSPLHF.

J is TRBJ1-1 and V is TRBV10-3; D uncertain. Germline CDR1 and CDR2: ENHRY and SYGVKD. The CDR3 extends over 14 amino acids. V gave up 0 bases and J gave up 0 bases, with 5 bases separating them. CDR3 coding DNA: TGTGCCATCAGTGAGTCGGCTTTGAACACTGAAGCTTTCTTT. Its protein is CAISESALNTEAFF.

The chain is built from TRBV11-3 and TRBJ2-3, with D uncertain. Looked up from germline, CDR1 is SGHNT and CDR2 is YENEEA. This CDR3 has 12 amino acids. V shed 3 bases and J shed 2 bases, with 3 bases lying between them. CDR3 sequence (DNA): TGTGCCAGCAGCTTTTACACAGATACGCAGTATTTT. Amino acids: CASSFYTDTQYF.

The V gene is TRBV4-2, the J gene TRBJ1-3, with D possibly being TRBD1 (6 bases). V was trimmed by 6 bases and J by 2 bases, leaving 26 bases between them. The CDR3 has 19 residues. Germline CDR1 and CDR2: LGHNA and YNFKEQ. This chain's CDR3 is CASRASSRGVLLAGNTIYF. DNA of the CDR3: TGTGCCAGCAGGGCGAGCTCCAGGGGTGTACTTCTGGCTGGAAACACCATATATTTT.

This chain uses TRBV27 with TRBJ2-2; perhaps TRBD1 as D (5 bases). Germline V gene sequence: CDR1 MNHEY, CDR2 SMNVEV (reference sequence). V dropped 6 bases and J dropped 2 bases, with 10 bases sitting between them. CDR3 length: 14 residues. DNA for the CDR3: TGTGCCAGCAGCCGACAGAGAAACACCGGGGAGCTGTTTTTT. This codes for CASSRQRNTGELFF.

The chain uses TRBV5-4 and TRBJ2-5, with 10 bases fitting TRBD2. V shed 0 bases, J shed 4 bases, and the junction held 9 bases outside the gene matches. Germline V CDR1 and CDR2: SGHNT, YYREEE (reference sequence). The CDR3 sequence is 17 residues long. CDR3 DNA sequence: TGTGCCAGCAGCTTGGGGGCAGCGGGGGGGCCGGGAGAGACCCAGTACTTC. Its protein product is CASSLGAAGGPGETQYF.

The genes are TRBV5-1 and TRBJ2-7; perhaps D is TRBD1 or TRBD2 (6 bases each). The CDR3 loop spans 15 amino acids. Trimming cost V 3 bases and J 3 bases, with 16 bases left between them. Germline values: CDR1 SGHRS, CDR2 YFSETQ. CDR3 residues: CASSSLGAGIYEQYF. CDR3 bases: TGCGCCAGCAGCTCCCTGGGGGCGGGGATCTACGAGCAGTACTTC.

The chain is built from TRBV5-4 and TRBJ1-1; the match to TRBD1 covers 10 bases. The CDR3 runs to 17 residues. Losses at the gene ends were 4 bases for V and 0 bases for J; bases not matched to a gene: 9. CDR1 and CDR2 (germline): SGHNT, YYREEE (reference sequence). CDR3 sequence (DNA): TGTGCCAGCAGCATGAACCGGGACAGGGGTTTGAACACTGAAGCTTTCTTT. Translated, it gives CASSMNRDRGLNTEAFF. Variable domain in full (rest from reference TRBV5-4 and TRBJ1-1): ETGVTQSPTHLIKTRGQQVTLRCSSQSGHNTVSWYQQALGQGPQFIFQYYREEENGRGNFPPRFSGLQFPNYSSELNVNALELDDSALYLCASSMNRDRGLNTEAFFGQGTRLTVV.

This rearrangement joins TRBV5-1 to TRBJ2-1; 7 bases are a match to TRBD2. CDR3 length: 13 amino acids. Germline values: CDR1 SGHRS, CDR2 YFSETQ. The junction had 10 bases not matched to a gene; V was cut back by 0 bases and J by 16 bases. The CDR3 is CASSLEVRGREFF. In DNA form, the CDR3 reads TGCGCCAGCAGCTTGGAAGTTCGGGGGAGGGAATTCTTC. Complete variable domain (other parts from reference TRBV5-1 and TRBJ2-1): KAGVTQTPRYLIKTRGQQVTLSCSPISGHRSVSWYQQTPGQGLQFLFEYFSETQRNKGNFPGRFSGRQFSNSRSEMNVSTLELGDSALYLCASSLEVRGREFFGPGTRLTVL.

Remarks on this clone: The junction shows a germline mismatch at one end, possibly a read error. The J gene is TRBJ1-4, the V gene TRBV2, with D possibly matching TRBD1 (5 bases). The CDR3 is made up of 15 amino acids. Germline-derived CDR1 and CDR2 are SNHLY and FYNNEI. The CDR3 reads CASSEEGLFNEKLFF. For the CDR3, the DNA is TGTGCCAGCAGCGAAGAGGGACTCTTTAATGAAAAACTGTTTTTT.